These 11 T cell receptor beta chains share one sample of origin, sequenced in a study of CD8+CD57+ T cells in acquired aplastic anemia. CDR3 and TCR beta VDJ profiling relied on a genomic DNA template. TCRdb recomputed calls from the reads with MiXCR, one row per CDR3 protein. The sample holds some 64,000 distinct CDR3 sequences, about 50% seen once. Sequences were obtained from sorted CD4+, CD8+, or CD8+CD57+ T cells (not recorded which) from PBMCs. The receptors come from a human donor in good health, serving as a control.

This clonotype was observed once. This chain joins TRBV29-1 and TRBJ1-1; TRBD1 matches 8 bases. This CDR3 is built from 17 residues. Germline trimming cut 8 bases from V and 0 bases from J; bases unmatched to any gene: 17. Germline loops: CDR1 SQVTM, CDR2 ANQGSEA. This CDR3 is CSSYSRQGAPMNTEAFF. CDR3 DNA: TGCAGCAGTTACTCGAGGCAGGGGGCCCCAATGAACACTGAAGCTTTCTTT. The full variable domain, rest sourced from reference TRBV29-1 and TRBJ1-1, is SAVISQKPSRDICQRGTSLTIQCQVDSQVTMMFWYRQQPGQSLTLIATANQGSEATYESGFVIDKFPISRPNLTFSTLTVSNMSPEDSSIYLCSSYSRQGAPMNTEAFFGQGTRLTVV.

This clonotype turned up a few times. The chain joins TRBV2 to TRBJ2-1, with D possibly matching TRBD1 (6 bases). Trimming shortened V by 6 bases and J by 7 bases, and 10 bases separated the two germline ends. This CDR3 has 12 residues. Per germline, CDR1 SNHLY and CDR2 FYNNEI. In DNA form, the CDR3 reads TGTGCCAGCAGGGACAGACCAAATGAGCAGTTCTTC. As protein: CASRDRPNEQFF. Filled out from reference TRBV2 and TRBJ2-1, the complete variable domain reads EPEVTQTPSHQVTQMGQEVILRCVPISNHLYFYWYRQILGQKVEFLVSFYNNEISEKSEIFDDQFSVERPDGSNFTLKIRSTKLEDSAMYFCASRDRPNEQFFGPGTRLTVL.

Written as DNA, the CDR3 is TGTGCCAGCAGTGATAGCGGGCGCACAGATACGCAGTATTTT. Its protein product is CASSDSGRTDTQYF. V is TRBV2 and J is TRBJ2-3; 7 nucleotides match TRBD2. Trimming took 3 bases from V and 1 from J; bases not matched to a gene: 1. The CDR3 consists of 14 residues. Germline loops: CDR1 SNHLY, CDR2 FYNNEI.

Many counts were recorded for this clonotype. The CDR3 loop is CSARERRWGSSHSDTQYF. CDR3 bases: TGCAGTGCTAGGGAAAGACGGTGGGGGAGTAGTCATTCGGATACGCAGTATTTT. The V gene is TRBV20-1, the J gene TRBJ2-3, with D perhaps TRBD1 or TRBD2 (5 bases each). Germline CDR1 DFQATT, CDR2 SNEGSKA (reference sequence). Between the trimmed V and J ends, which lost 3 bases and 6 bases, there was a span of 28 bases. The CDR3 has 18 amino acids.

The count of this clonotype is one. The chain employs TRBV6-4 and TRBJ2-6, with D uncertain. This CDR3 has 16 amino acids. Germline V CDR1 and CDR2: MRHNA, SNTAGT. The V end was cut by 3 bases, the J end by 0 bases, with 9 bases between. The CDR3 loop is CASSESASSGANVLTF. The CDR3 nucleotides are TGTGCCAGCAGTGAGTCGGCCAGCTCTGGGGCCAACGTCCTGACTTTC.

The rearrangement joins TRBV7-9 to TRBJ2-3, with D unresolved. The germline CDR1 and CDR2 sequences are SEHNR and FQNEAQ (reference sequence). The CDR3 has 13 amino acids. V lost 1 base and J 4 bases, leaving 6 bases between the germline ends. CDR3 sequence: CASSLGRADTQYF. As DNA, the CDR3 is TGTGCCAGCAGCTTAGGTCGGGCAGATACGCAGTATTTT.

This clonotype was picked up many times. CDR3 amino acids: CASRKQGFAEAFF. In nucleotides, the CDR3 is TGTGCCAGCAGAAAACAGGGATTCGCTGAAGCTTTCTTT. V usage is TRBV12-3 or TRBV12-4 and J usage is TRBJ1-1; tentative D call: TRBD1 (6 bases). This CDR3 is 13 amino acids long. The ends were cut back, 6 bases at V and 6 bases at J, with 14 bases in the middle.

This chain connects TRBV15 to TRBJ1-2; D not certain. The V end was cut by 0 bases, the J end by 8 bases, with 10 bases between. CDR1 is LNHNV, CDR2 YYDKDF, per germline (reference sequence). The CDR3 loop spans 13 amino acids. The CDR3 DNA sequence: TGTGCCACCAGCAGAGATCGAGAACAGGGCTACACCTTC. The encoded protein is CATSRDREQGYTF.

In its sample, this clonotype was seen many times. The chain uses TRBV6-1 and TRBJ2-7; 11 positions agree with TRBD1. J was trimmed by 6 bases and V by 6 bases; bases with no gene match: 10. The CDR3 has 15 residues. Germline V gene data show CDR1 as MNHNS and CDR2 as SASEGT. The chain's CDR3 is CASRTPGTGGREQYF. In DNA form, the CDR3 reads TGTGCCAGCAGGACCCCCGGGACAGGGGGTCGCGAGCAGTACTTC.

DNA for the CDR3: TGTGCCAGCAGTGATTGGGGGCGCGACACCTTC. Protein product: CASSDWGRDTF. This chain connects TRBV2 to TRBJ1-2; weak D call: TRBD1 (6 bases). Germline CDR1 is SNHLY and CDR2 is FYNNEI. The CDR3 covers 11 residues. V lost 3 bases, J lost 12 bases, and 11 bases lay in between.

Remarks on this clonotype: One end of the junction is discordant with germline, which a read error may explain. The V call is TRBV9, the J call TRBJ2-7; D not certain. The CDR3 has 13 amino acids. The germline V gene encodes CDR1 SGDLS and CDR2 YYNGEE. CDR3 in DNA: TGCGCCAGCAGCCAAGAACTTAACCACGAGCAGTACTTC. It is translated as CASSQELNHEQYF.